The 6 T cell receptor beta chains below all came from one sample that was sequenced in a study of blood T cell repertoires in COVID-19. Data came from immunoSEQ multiplex PCR; TCRdb stores just in-frame clones and leaves some out. Here the sample spans approximately 170,000 clones, about 83% being singletons. The sample comprised peripheral blood. These receptors originate from a woman aged 80 or older with COVID-19, enrolled during active disease.

CDR3 sequence: CASGPTGQGLYGYTF. CDR3 nucleotide sequence: TGTGCTAGTGGGCCCACGGGACAGGGTCTCTATGGCTACACCTTC. The V call is TRBV12-5, the J call TRBJ1-2, with TRBD1 matching 9 bases. The CDR3 covers 15 residues. Trimming cost V 6 bases and J 4 bases; bases outside gene matches: 9. Germline CDR1 LGHNT, CDR2 FRNRAP.

V is TRBV2 and J is TRBJ2-6; D is possibly TRBD1 (5 bases). The V and J ends lost 8 bases and 4 bases respectively, with 12 bases between them. There are 14 residues in the CDR3. Germline values: CDR1 SNHLY, CDR2 FYNNEI. CDR3 sequence: CASETGAGANVLTF. The CDR3 DNA reads as TGTGCCAGCGAAACAGGCGCCGGGGCCAACGTCCTGACTTTC.

The count of this clone is one. The V and J genes are TRBV5-1 and TRBJ2-7; 7 bases are shared with TRBD2. The CDR3 consists of 13 residues. Germline CDR1 reads SGHRS; CDR2 reads YFSETQ. With V trimmed by 5 bases and J by 1 base, 3 bases remained unmatched. The CDR3 sequence: CASSGGVSYEQYF. The DNA for the CDR3 is TGCGCCAGCAGTGGGGGGGTATCCTACGAGCAGTACTTC.

The V gene is TRBV19, the J gene TRBJ1-5, with 7 bases aligning to TRBD1. This CDR3 has 16 amino acids. The J segment lost 1 base and the V segment lost 7 bases, leaving 10 bases of the junction unmatched. Germline values: CDR1 LNHDA, CDR2 SQIVND (reference sequence). The CDR3 nucleotides are TGTGCCAGTATGACGCAGGGGGGACTCAGCAATCAGCCCCAGCATTTT. Its translation is CASMTQGGLSNQPQHF.

The chain uses TRBV3-1 (or the pseudogene TRBV3-2) and TRBJ1-2; 8 bases are shared with TRBD1. This CDR3 is 14 amino acids long. Germline CDR1 and CDR2: LGHDT and YNNKEL (reference sequence). V gave up 4 bases and J gave up 4 bases; unmatched junction bases: 5. CDR3 nucleotide sequence: TGTGCCAGCAGCCCAACAGGGGGGACCTATGGCTACACCTTC. Its translation is CASSPTGGTYGYTF.

This chain joins TRBV3-1 (or the pseudogene TRBV3-2) and TRBJ2-5; possibly TRBD2 for D (5 bases). The CDR3 is 14 residues long. Trimming cost V 4 bases and J 5 bases, with 14 bases left between them. Germline loops: CDR1 LGHDT, CDR2 YNNKEL (reference sequence). The CDR3 protein is CASSRPPEEETQYF. CDR3 DNA: TGTGCCAGCAGCCGCCCTCCGGAGGAGGAGACCCAGTACTTC.